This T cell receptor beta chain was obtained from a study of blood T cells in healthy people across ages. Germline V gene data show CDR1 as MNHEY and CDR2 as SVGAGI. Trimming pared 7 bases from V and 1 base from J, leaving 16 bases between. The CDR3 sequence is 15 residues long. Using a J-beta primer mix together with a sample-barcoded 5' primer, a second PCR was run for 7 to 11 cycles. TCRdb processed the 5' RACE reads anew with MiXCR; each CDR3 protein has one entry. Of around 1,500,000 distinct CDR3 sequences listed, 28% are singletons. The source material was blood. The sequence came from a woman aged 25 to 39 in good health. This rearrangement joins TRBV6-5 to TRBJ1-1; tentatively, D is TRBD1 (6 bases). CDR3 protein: CASNRGGRGNTEAFF. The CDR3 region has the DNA TGTGCCAGCAACCGGGGGGGGCGCGGGAACACTGAAGCTTTCTTT.